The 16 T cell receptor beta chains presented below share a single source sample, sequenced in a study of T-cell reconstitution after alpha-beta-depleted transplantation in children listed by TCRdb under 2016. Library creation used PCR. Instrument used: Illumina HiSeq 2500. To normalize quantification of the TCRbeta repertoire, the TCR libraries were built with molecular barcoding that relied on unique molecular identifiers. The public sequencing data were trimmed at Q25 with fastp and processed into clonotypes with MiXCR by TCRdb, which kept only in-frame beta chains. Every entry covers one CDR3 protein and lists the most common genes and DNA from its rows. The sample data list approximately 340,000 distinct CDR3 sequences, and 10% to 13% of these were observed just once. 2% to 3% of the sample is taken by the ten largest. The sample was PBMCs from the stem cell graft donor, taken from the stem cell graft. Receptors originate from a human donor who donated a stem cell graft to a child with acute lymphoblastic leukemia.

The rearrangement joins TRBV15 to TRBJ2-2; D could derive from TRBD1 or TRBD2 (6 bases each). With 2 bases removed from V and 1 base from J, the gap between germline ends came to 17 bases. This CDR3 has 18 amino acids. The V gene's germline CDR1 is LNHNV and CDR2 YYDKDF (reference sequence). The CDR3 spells CATSRPGGTRVNTGELFF. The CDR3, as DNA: TGTGCCACCAGCAGACCCGGGGGCACAAGGGTGAACACCGGGGAGCTGTTTTTT.

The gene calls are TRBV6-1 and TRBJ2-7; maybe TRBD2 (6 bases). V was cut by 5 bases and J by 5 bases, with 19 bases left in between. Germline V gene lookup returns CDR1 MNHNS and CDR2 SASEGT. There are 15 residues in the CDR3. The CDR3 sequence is CASSPRSSRGDEQYF. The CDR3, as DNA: TGTGCCAGCAGTCCTCGGTCCTCGCGGGGCGACGAGCAGTACTTC.

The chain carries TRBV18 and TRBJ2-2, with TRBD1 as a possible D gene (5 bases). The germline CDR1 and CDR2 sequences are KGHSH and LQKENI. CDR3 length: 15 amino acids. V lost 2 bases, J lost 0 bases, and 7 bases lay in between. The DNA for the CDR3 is TGTGCCAGCTCACCAAAGACAGCGAACACCGGGGAGCTGTTTTTT. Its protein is CASSPKTANTGELFF. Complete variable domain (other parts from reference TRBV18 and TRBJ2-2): NAGVMQNPRHLVRRRGQEARLRCSPMKGHSHVYWYRQLPEEGLKFMVYLQKENIIDESGMPKERFSAEFPKEGPSILRIQQVVRGDSAAYFCASSPKTANTGELFFGEGSRLTVL.

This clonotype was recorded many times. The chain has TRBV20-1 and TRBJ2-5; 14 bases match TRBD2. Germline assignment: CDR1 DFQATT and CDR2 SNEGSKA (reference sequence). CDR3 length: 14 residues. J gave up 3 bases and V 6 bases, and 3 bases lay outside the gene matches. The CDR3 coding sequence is TGCAGTGCCCAGACTAGCGGGAGGGAAGAGACCCAGTACTTC. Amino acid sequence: CSAQTSGREETQYF.

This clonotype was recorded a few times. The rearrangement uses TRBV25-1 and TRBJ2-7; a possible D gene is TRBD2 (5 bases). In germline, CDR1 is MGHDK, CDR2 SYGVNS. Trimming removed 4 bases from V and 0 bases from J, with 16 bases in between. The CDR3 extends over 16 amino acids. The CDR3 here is CASSGQRESFSYEQYF. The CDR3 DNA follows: TGTGCCAGCAGTGGGCAAAGGGAGTCGTTCTCCTACGAGCAGTACTTC.

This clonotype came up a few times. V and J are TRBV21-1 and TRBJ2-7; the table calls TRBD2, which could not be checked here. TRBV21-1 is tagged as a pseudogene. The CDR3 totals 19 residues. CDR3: CASSPHGGLPGLHYYEQYF. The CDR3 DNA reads TGTGCCAGCAGCCCCCACGGGGGATTACCGGGACTACACTACTACGAGCAGTACTTC.

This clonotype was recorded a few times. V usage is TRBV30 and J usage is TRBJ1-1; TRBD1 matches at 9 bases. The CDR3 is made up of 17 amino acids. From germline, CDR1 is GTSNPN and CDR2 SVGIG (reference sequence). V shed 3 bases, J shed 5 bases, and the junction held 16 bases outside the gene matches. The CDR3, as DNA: TGTGCCTGGAGGGGGGTAGCCTACAGGGGGCTAGGGACTGAAGCTTTCTTT. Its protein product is CAWRGVAYRGLGTEAFF. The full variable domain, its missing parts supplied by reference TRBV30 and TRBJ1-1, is SQTIHQWPATLVQPVGSPLSLECTVEGTSNPNLYWYRQAAGRGLQLLFYSVGIGQISSEVPQNLSASRPQDRQFILSSKKLLLSDSGFYLCAWRGVAYRGLGTEAFFGQGTRLTVV.

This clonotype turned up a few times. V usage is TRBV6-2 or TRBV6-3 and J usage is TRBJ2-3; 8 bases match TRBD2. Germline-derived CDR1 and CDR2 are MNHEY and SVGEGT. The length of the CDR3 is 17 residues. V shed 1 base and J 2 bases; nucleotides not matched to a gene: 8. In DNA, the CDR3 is TGTGCCAGCAGTTACTTTCTAGCGGGTACCATCACAGATACGCAGTATTTT. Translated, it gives CASSYFLAGTITDTQYF.

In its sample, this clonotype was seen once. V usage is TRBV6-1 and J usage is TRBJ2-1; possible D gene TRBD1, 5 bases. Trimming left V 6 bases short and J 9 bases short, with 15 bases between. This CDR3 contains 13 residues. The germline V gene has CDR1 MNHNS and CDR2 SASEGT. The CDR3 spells CASSRTPRAEQFF. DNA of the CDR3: TGTGCCAGCAGCCGGACACCCAGGGCTGAGCAGTTCTTC.

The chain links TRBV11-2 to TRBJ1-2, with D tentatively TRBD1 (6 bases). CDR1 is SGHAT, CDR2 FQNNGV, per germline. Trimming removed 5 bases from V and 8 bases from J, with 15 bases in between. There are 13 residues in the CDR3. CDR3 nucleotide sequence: TGTGCCAGCAGCGACGGGACACCTTGGGGCTACACCTTC. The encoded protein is CASSDGTPWGYTF.

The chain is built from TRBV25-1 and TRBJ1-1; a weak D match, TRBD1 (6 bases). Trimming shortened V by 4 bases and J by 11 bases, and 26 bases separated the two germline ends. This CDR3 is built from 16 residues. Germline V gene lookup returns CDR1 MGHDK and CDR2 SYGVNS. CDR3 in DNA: TGTGCCAGCAGTGGGGGGGCAGGGACTCTCGCGTTTACGGCTTTCTTT. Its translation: CASSGGAGTLAFTAFF.

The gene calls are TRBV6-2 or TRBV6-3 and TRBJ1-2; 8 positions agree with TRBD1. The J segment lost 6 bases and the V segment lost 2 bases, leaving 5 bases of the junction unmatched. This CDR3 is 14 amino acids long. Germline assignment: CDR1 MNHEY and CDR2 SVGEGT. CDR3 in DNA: TGTGCCAGCAGTTACCGGGACAGGAGAAATGGCTACACCTTC. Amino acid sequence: CASSYRDRRNGYTF.

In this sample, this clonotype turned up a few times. The CDR3 protein is CASSLVGGLHNEQFF. CDR3 nucleotide sequence: TGTGCCAGCAGTTTAGTAGGGGGACTGCACAATGAGCAGTTCTTC. V gene TRBV28 combines with J gene TRBJ2-1; D tentatively fits TRBD1 or TRBD2 (6 bases each). The CDR3 is 15 amino acids. The germline gives CDR1 MDHEN, CDR2 SYDVKM. Trimming took off 2 bases at V and 5 bases at J, with 13 bases between the two ends.

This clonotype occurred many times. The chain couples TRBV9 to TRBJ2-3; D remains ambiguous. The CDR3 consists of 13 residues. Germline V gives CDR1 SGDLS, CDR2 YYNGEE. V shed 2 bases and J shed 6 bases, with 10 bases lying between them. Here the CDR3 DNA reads TGTGCCAGCAGCGTCCCCTTTAGTGATACGCAGTATTTT. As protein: CASSVPFSDTQYF.

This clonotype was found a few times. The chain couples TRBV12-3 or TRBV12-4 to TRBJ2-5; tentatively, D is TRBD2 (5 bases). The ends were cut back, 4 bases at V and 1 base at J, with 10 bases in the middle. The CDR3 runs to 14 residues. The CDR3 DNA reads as TGTGCCAGCAGTTCCGGACTTGTCCAAGAGACCCAGTACTTC. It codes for CASSSGLVQETQYF.

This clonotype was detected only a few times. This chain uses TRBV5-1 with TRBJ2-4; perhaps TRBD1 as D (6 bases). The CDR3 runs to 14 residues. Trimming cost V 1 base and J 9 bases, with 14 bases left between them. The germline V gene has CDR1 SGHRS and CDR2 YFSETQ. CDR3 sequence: CASSLKGDGGIQYF. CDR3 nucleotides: TGCGCCAGCAGCTTGAAGGGGGATGGGGGCATTCAGTACTTC.